This TCR beta chain comes out of a study of T cells in Graves' hyperthyroidism and ophthalmopathy. It was RNA transcripts that yielded the amplified TCR beta CDR3 regions. During a first-round RT-PCR of the TCR CDR3, the HTBI primer set was used. One entry per CDR3 protein, called by TCRdb with MiXCR from the multiplex PCR reads. The sample shows about 600,000 distinct CDR3 sequences, about 14% of them seen only once. This clonotype was detected ten times or more. Germline loops: CDR1 SGHTA, CDR2 FQGNSA. The CDR3 loop spans 17 amino acids. J lost 0 bases, V lost 6 bases, and 9 bases had no gene match. The clonotype comes from a woman between 18 and 30 years old with Graves' ophthalmopathy. The specimen was blood. This chain connects TRBV7-2 to TRBJ2-3; 10 nucleotides agree with TRBD2. In DNA, the CDR3 is TGTGCCAGCAGTTACCGGACTAGCGGAATTAGCACAGATACGCAGTATTTT. It translates to CASSYRTSGISTDTQYF. Variable domain in full (rest from reference TRBV7-2 and TRBJ2-3): GAGVSQSPSNKVTEKGKDVELRCDPISGHTALYWYRQSLGQGLEFLIYFQGNSAPDKSGLPSDRFSAERTGGSVSTLTIQRTQQEDSAVYLCASSYRTSGISTDTQYFGPGTRLTVL.